This section outlines one T cell receptor beta chain sequence together with its context. Negative magnetic isolation gave CD8+ and CD4+ cells; FACS enriched CD8+ TEMRA. The entry originates in a study of CD8 T cells in Susac syndrome. The CDR3 contains 14 residues. Trimming left V 0 bases short and J 6 bases short, with 9 bases between. Germline values: CDR1 LGHDT, CDR2 YNNKEL (reference sequence). With random hexamers, reverse transcription was performed on roughly 0.5 to 1 ug of RNA. Amplification of TCR beta CDR3 spanned 54 Vbeta and 13 Jbeta via immunoSEQ multiplex PCR. One entry per CDR3 protein results from TCRdb running MiXCR on the immunoSEQ multiplex PCR reads. The sample yields some 210,000 distinct CDR3 sequences, 94% seen once.

The chain recombines TRBV3-1 with TRBJ1-5; D is undetermined. This TCR came from a human donor with Susac syndrome. Sequenced input: CD4+ T cells from PBMCs. DNA of the CDR3: TGTGCCAGCAGCCAAGATCAAAGAGGTCAGCCCCAGCATTTT. Amino acid sequence: CASSQDQRGQPQHF.